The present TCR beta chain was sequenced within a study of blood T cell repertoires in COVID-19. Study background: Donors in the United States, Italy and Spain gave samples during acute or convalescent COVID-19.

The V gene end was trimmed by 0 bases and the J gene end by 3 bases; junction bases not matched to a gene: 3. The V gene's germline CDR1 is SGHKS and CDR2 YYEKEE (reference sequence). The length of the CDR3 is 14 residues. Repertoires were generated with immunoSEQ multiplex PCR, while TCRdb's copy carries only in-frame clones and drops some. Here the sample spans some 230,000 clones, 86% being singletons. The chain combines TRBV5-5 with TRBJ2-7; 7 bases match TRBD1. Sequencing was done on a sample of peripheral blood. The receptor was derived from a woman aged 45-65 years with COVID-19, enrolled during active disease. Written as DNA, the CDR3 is TGTGCCAGCAGCTTGGGGGCAGGGGGCTACGAGCAGTACGTC. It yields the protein CASSLGAGGYEQYV.